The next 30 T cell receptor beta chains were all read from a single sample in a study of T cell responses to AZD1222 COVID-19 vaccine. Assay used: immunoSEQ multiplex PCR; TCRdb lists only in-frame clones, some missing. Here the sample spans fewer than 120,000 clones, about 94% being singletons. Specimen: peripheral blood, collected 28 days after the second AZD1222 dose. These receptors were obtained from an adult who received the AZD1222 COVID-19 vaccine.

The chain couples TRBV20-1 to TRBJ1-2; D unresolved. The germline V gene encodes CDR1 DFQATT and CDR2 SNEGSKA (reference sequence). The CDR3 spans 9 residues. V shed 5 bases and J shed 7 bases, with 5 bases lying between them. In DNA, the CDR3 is TGCAGTGCTTATCCTGGCTACACCTTC. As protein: CSAYPGYTF.

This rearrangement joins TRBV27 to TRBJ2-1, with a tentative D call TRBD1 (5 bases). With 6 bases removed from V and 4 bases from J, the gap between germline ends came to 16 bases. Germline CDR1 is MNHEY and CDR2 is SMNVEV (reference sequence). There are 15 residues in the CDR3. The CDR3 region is CASRLRQGLYNEQFF. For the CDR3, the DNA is TGTGCCAGCAGGCTACGGCAGGGTTTGTACAATGAGCAGTTCTTC.

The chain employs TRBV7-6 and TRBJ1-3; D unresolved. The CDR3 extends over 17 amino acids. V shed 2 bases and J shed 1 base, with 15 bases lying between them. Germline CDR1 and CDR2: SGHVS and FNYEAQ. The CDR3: CASSLNRQSSSGNTIYF. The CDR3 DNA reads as TGTGCCAGCAGCTTAAATCGCCAGAGTTCGTCTGGAAACACCATATATTTT.

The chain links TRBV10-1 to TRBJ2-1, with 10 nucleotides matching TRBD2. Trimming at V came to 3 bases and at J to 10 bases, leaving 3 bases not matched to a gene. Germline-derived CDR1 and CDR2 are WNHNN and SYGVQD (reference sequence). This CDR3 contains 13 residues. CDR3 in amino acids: CASSEGTSDEQFF. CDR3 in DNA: TGCGCCAGCAGTGAAGGGACTAGCGACGAGCAGTTCTTC.

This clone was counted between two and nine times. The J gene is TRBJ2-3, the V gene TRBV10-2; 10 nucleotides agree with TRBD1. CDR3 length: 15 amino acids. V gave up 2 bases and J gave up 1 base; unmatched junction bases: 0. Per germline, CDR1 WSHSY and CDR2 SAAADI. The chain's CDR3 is CASSEGTGGTDTQYF. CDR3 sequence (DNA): TGCGCCAGCAGTGAGGGGACAGGGGGCACAGATACGCAGTATTTT.

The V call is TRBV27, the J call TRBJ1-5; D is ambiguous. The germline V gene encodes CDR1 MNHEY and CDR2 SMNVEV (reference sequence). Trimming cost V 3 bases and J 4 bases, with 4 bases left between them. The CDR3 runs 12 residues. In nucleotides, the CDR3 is TGTGCCAGCAGTTTCCAGAATCAGCCCCAGCATTTT. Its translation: CASSFQNQPQHF.

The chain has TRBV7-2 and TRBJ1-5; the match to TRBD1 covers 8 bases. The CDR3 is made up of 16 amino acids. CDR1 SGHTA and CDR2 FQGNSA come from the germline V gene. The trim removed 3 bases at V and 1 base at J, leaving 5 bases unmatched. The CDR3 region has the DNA TGTGCCAGCAGCTTCCAGACAGGGGCGAGCAATCAGCCCCAGCATTTT. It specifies CASSFQTGASNQPQHF.

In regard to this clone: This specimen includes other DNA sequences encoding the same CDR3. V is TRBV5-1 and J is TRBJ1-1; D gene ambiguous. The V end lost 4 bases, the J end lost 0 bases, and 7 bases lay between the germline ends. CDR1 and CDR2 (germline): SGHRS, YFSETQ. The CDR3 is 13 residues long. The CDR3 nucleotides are TGCGCCAGCAGCAGAGGGATGAACACTGAAGCTTTCTTT. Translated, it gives CASSRGMNTEAFF.

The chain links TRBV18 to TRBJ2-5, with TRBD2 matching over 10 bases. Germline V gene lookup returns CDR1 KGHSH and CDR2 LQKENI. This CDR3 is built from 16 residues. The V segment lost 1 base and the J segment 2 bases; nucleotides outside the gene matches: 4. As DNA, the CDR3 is TGTGCCAGCTCACCACGCCAGCGGGGGGGACAAGAGACCCAGTACTTC. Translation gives CASSPRQRGGQETQYF.

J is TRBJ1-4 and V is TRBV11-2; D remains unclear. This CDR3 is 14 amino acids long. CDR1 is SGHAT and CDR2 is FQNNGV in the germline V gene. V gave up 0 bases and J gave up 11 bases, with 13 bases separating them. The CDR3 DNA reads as TGTGCCAGCAGCTTAGATCACGGGGTAGCTAAACTGTTTTTT. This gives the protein CASSLDHGVAKLFF.

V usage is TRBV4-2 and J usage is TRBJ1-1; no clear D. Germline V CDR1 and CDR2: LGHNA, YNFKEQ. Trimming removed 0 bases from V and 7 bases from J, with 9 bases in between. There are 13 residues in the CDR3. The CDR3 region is CASSQDSRNEAFF. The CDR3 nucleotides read TGTGCCAGCAGCCAAGATAGCAGGAATGAAGCTTTCTTT.

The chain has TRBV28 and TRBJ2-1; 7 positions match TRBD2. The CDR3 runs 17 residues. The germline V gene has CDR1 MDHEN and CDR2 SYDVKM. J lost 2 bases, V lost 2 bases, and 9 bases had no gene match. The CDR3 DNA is TGTGCCAGCAGTTTAGAACCCCCGGGACTACCCTACAATGAGCAGTTCTTC. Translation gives CASSLEPPGLPYNEQFF.

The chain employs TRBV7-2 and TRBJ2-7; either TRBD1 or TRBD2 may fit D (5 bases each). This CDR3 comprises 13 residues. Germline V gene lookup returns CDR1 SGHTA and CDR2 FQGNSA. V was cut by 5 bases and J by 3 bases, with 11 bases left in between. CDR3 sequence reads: CASSGAAGYEQYF. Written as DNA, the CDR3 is TGTGCCAGCAGCGGGGCCGCGGGCTACGAGCAGTACTTC.

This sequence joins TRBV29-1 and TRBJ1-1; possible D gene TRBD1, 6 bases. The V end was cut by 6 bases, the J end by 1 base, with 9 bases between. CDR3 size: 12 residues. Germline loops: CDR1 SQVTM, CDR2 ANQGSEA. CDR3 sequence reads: CSVNRANTEAFF. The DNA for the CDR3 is TGCAGCGTGAACAGGGCGAACACTGAAGCTTTCTTT.

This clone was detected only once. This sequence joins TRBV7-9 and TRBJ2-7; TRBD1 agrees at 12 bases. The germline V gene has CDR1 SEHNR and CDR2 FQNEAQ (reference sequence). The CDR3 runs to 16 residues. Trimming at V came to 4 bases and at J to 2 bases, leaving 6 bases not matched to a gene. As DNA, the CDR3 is TGTGCCAGCAGCTCCCCCGGGACAGGGGGCGCCTACGAGCAGTACTTC. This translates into CASSSPGTGGAYEQYF.

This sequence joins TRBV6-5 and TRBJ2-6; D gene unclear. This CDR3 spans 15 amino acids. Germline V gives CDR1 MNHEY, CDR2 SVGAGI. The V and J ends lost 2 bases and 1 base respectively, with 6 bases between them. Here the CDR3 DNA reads TGTGCCAGCAGTTACAGGCCTTCTGGGGCCAACGTCCTGACTTTC. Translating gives CASSYRPSGANVLTF.

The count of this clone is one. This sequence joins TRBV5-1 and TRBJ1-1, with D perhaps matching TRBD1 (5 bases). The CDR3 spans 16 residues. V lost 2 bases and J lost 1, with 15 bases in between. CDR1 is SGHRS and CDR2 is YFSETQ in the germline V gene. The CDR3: CASSFNEGATNTEAFF. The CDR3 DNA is TGCGCCAGCAGCTTTAACGAAGGGGCCACGAACACTGAAGCTTTCTTT.

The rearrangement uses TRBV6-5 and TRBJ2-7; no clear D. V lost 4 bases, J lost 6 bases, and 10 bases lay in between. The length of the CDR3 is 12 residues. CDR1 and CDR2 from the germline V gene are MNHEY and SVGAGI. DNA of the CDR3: TGTGCCAGCAGTTTTCAATCGGGCGAGCAGTACTTC. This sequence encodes CASSFQSGEQYF.

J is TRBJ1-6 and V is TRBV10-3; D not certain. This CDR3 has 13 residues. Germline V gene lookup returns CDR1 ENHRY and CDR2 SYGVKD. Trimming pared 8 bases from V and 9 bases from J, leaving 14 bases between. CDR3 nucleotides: TGTGCCATCTCGGGGAGGATCGGTTCACCCCTCCACTTT. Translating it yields CAISGRIGSPLHF.

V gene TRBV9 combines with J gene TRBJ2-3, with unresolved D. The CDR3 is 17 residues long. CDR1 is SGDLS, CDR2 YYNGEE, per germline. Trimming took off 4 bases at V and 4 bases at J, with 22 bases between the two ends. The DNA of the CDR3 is TGTGCCAGCAGCCCCCCTTTGCTCCTTCTAGGTTCAGATACGCAGTATTTT. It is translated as CASSPPLLLLGSDTQYF.

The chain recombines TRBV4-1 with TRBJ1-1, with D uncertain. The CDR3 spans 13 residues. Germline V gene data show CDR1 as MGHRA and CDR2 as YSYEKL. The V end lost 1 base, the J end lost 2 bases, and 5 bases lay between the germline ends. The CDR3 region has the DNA TGCGCCAGCAGCCAAGTCGGAAACACTGAAGCTTTCTTT. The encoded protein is CASSQVGNTEAFF.

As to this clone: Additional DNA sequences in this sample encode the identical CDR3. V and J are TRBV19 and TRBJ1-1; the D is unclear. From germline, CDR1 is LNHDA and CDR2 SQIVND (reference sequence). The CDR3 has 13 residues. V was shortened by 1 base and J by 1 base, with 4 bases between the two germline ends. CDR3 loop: CASSIGRNTEAFF. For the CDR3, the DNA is TGTGCCAGTAGTATAGGTAGGAACACTGAAGCTTTCTTT.

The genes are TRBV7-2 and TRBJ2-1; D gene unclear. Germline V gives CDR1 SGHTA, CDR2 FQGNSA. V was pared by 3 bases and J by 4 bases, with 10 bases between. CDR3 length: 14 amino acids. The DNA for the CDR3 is TGTGCCAGCAGCTTCCTGGCAGAATACAATGAGCAGTTCTTC. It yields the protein CASSFLAEYNEQFF.

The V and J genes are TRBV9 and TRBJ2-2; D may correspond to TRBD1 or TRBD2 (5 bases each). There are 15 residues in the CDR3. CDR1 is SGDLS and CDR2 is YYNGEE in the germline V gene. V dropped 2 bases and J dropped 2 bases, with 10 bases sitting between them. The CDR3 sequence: CASSVGTLNTGELFF. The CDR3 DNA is TGTGCCAGCAGCGTCGGGACCCTTAACACCGGGGAGCTGTTTTTT.

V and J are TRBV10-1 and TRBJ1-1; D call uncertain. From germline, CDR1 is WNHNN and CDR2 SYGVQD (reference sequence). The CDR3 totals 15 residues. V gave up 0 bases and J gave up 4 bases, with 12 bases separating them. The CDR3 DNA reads TGCGCCAGCAGTGAGTCGGAAGGATCGGGCACTGAAGCTTTCTTT. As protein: CASSESEGSGTEAFF.

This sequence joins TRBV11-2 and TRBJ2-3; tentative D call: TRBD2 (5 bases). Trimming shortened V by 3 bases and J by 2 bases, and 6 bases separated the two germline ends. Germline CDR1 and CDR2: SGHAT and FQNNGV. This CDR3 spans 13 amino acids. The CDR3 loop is CASSFGDTDTQYF. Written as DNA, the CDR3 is TGTGCCAGCAGCTTCGGGGACACAGATACGCAGTATTTT.

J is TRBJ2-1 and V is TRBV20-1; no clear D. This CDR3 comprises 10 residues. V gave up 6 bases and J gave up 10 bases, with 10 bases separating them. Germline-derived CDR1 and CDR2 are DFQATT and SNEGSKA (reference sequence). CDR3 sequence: CSAWAREQFF. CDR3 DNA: TGCAGTGCGTGGGCGAGGGAGCAGTTCTTC.

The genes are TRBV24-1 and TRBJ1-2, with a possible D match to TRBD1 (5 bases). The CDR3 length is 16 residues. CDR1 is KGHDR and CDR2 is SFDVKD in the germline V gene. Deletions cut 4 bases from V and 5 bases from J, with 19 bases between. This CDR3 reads CATSDSGTDSRYGYTF. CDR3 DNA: TGTGCCACCAGTGACTCCGGGACGGACTCTAGATATGGCTACACCTTC.

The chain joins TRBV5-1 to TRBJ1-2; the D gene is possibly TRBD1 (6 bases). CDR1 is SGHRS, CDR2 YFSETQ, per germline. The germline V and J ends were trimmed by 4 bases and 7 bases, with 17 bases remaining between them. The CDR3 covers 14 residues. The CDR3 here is CASSQQGRMGGYTF. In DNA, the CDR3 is TGCGCCAGCAGCCAACAGGGTCGGATGGGTGGCTACACCTTC.

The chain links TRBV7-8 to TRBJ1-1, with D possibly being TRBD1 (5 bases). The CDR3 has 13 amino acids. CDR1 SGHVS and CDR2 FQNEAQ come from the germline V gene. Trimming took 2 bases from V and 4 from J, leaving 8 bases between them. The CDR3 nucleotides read TGTGCCAGCAGCTTAACGGGGCGCACTGAAGCTTTCTTT. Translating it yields CASSLTGRTEAFF.